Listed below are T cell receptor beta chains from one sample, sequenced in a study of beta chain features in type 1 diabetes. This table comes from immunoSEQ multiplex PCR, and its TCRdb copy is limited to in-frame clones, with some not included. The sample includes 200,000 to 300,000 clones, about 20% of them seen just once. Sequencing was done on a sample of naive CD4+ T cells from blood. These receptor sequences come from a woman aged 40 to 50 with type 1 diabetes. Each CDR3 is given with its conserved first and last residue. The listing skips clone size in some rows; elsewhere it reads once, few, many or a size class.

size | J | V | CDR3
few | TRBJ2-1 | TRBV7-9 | CASKTTGSPYNEQFF
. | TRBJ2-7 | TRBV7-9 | CASSSPVQGHTSYEQYF
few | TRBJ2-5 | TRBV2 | CASSVATEQETQYF
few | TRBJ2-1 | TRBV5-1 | CASSLDRVSSYNEQFF
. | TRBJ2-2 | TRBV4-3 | CASSQVFGGSNTGELFF
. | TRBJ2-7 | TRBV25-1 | CASSDPRTGRDEQYF
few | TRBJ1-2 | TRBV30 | CAWSEGVIFYGYTF
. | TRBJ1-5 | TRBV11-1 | CASSLTTDQPQHF
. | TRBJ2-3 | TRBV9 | CASSVAGVTDTQYF
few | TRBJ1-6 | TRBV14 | CASSQSGPLHF
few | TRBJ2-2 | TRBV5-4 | CASSSSGGKNTGELFF
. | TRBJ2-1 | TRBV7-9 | CASDAAGTSYNEQFF
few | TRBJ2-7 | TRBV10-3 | CAISDRDSSREQYF
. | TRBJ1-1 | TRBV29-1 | CSATRQDMNTEAFF
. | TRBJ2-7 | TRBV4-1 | CASSLLGLAENEQYF
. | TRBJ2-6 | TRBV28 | CASSRPGGANVLTF
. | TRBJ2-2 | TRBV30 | CAWRWGSGRGTGELFF
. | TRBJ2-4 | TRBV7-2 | CASSALRDTNIQYF
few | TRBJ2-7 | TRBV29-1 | CSVRQGDAEQYF
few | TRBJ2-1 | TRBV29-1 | CSVEDGKREHSEQFF
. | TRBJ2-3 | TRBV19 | CASSTRTSGRDTQYF
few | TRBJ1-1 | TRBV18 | CASSPTAPGITEAFF
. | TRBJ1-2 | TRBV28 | CASSSPPGNYGYTF
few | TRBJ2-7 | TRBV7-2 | CASSDPRDRRPYEQYF
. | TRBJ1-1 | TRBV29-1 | CSGGRATEAFF
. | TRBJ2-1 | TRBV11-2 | CASSLLRGSGYNEQFF
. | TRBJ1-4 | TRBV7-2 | CASSRDRAGYEKLFF
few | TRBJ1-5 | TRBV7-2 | CASSLTGVGNQPQHF
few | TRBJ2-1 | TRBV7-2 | CASSLMGQHNEQFF
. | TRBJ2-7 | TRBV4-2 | CASSQELVYEQYF
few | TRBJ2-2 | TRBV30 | CAWSRDRISTGELFF
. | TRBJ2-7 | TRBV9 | CASSVGLAGDYEQYF
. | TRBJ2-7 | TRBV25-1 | CASSVVYEQYF
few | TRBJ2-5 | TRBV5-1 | CASSLRDRVGETQYF
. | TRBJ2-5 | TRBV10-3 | CAISDRVEETQYF
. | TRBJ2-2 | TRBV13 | CASSPWTGDTGELFF
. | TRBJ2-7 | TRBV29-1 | CSVARSSYEQYF
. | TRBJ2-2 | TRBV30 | CAWNRRSGELFF
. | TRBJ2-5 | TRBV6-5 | CASRAGSQRLYF
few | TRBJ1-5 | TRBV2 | CASGETDSNQPQHF
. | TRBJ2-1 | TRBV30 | CAWSGAADEYNEQFF
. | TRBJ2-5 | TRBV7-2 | CASSRRVGETQYF
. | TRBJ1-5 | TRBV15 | CATSNERSNQPQHF
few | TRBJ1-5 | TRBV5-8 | CASSLIRESQPQHF
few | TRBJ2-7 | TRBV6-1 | CASSEHFLSQGRSEQYF
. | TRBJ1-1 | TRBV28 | CASSLHRPGLLTEAFF
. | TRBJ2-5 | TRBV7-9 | CASSYEKLQETQYF
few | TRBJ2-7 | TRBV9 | CASSVEGGLARYEQYF
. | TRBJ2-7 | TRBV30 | CAWSLAGGLEQYF
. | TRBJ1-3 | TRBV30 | CAWKRTPSGNTIYF
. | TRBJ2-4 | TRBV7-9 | CASSPLRDYKNIQYF
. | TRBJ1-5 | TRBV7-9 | CASSLDFTRERRQPQHF
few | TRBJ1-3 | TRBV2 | CASSVELGRPGNTIYF
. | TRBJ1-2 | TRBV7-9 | CASSFIEGYGYTF